The clone carrying this TCR beta chain has a count of ten or more. As yet, its antigen is unknown. Graves' hyperthyroidism qualified as stable when ophthalmopathy did not progress within 18 months. Exclusion of a patient resulted from uncontrolled infection, other autoimmune disease, pregnancy or lactation. The PBMCs had their origin in roughly 9.4 ml of fresh peripheral blood. This entry belongs to a study of T cells in Graves' hyperthyroidism and ophthalmopathy. What was amplified from RNA transcripts were TCR beta CDR3 regions. During a first-round RT-PCR of the TCR CDR3, the HTBI primer set was used. TCRdb independently ran MiXCR on the multiplex PCR reads; one entry per CDR3 protein. The sample includes 500,000 to 750,000 distinct CDR3 sequences, less than 20% of them seen just once. With 1 base clipped from V and 8 bases from J, the junction kept 16 bases outside the gene matches. The germline gives CDR1 SGHVS, CDR2 FNYEAQ. The CDR3 contains 20 residues.

Study observations and caveats: Most clonotypes expanded in thyroid above 0.001 were likewise present in blood.

The J gene is TRBJ2-1, the V gene TRBV7-6; TRBD2 aligns across 14 bases. The sample taken for sequencing was blood. This receptor was identified in a woman aged 30 to 39 with Graves' hyperthyroidism. The CDR3 sequence is CASSLEGLAGGLPYRDEQFF. CDR3 nucleotides: TGTGCCAGCAGCTTAGAAGGACTAGCGGGAGGTCTACCCTACAGGGATGAGCAGTTCTTC.